This T cell receptor (beta chain) comes out of a study of shared clonotypes between healthy human individuals. Across the study: The cohort comprised a couple of women and a few men. Their ages spanned 18 to 49 years.

All donors were Caucasian adults living in Nashville, Tennessee. The method was immunoSEQ multiplex PCR; TCRdb's version includes in-frame clones alone and lacks a portion of them. The data show about 680,000 clones, 73% seen once. Germline V gene lookup returns CDR1 LGHNA and CDR2 YNFKEQ. Trimming removed 1 base from V and 3 bases from J, with 16 bases in between. The CDR3 length is 16 residues. The V call is TRBV4-2, the J call TRBJ2-7; D call uncertain. The specimen was memory CD4+ T cells sorted from blood. Subset defined: CD45RA-negative fraction. This receptor was obtained from a woman in her twenties or thirties in good health. The CDR3 is CASSQGLWDSGYEQYF. For the CDR3, the DNA is TGTGCCAGCAGCCAAGGTTTGTGGGATTCGGGCTACGAGCAGTACTTC.